Listed here are 8 T cell receptor beta chains from one sample, sequenced in a study of T-cell memory formation after mild COVID-19. Each CDR3 protein gets one entry after TCRdb re-called the 5' RACE reads with MiXCR. Of about 170,000 distinct CDR3 sequences detected, over 10% appear once; the ten largest clones hold 2.5% to 3.5%. The sample comprised PBMCs or a T cell subset sorted from them (not recorded which). The receptors originated from a young man who had mild COVID-19 (a few samples of this study predate the infection). Cell type and time point are not known.

The chain carries TRBV5-1 and TRBJ1-2; D is possibly TRBD1 (6 bases). This CDR3 has 15 residues. V was pared by 0 bases and J by 8 bases, with 17 bases between. Germline CDR1 and CDR2: SGHRS and YFSETQ. The CDR3 loop is CASSLVGGPQDGYTF. DNA of the CDR3: TGCGCCAGCAGCTTGGTGGGGGGGCCCCAGGACGGCTACACCTTC. Using reference TRBV5-1 and TRBJ1-2 for the parts outside the CDR3, the full variable domain is KAGVTQTPRYLIKTRGQQVTLSCSPISGHRSVSWYQQTPGQGLQFLFEYFSETQRNKGNFPGRFSGRQFSNSRSEMNVSTLELGDSALYLCASSLVGGPQDGYTFGSGTRLTVV.

This clonotype was counted at least ten times. An end of the junction does not agree with germline; a read error may underlie this. The genes are TRBV7-2 and TRBJ1-2; 7 positions match TRBD1. Germline lookup yields CDR1 SGHTA and CDR2 FQGNSA. The CDR3 extends over 13 amino acids. The DNA for the CDR3 is TGCGCCAGCAGCTTGGAGACAGGGTATGGCTACACCTTC. Protein: CASSLETGYGYTF.

The chain recombines TRBV28 with TRBJ1-1; unclear D gene. The CDR3 is 13 amino acids. Germline V gene data show CDR1 as MDHEN and CDR2 as SYDVKM. With 5 bases removed from V and 5 bases from J, the gap between germline ends came to 12 bases. In DNA, the CDR3 is TGTGCCAGCAGTCCCCCCTTACGGACTGAAGCTTTCTTT. Its translation is CASSPPLRTEAFF.

This clonotype was detected a few times. This chain joins TRBV18 and TRBJ2-5, with unresolved D. V lost 5 bases and J 0 bases, leaving 7 bases between the germline ends. The CDR3 runs to 13 residues. Germline values: CDR1 KGHSH, CDR2 LQKENI. CDR3 residues: CASSGEDQETQYF. The CDR3 region has the DNA TGTGCCAGCTCAGGGGAAGACCAAGAGACCCAGTACTTC.

The table lists this clonotype with many counts. The chain joins TRBV7-9 to TRBJ1-4; D gene ambiguous. Germline values: CDR1 SEHNR, CDR2 FQNEAQ (reference sequence). The CDR3 contains 14 residues. Trimming stripped 8 bases from V and 7 bases from J, with 17 bases between. CDR3 in amino acids: CASAKWEEREKLFF. The CDR3 nucleotides are TGTGCCAGCGCGAAATGGGAGGAGCGTGAAAAACTGTTTTTT.

This clonotype was seen more than once but under ten times. The chain uses TRBV6-5 and TRBJ2-1; D gene ambiguous. CDR3 length: 15 residues. Trimming stripped 2 bases from V and 0 bases from J, with 8 bases between. Looked up from germline, CDR1 is MNHEY and CDR2 is SVGAGI. The CDR3 nucleotides are TGTGCCAGCAGTTACGACCTTAGCTCCTACAATGAGCAGTTCTTC. Translation: CASSYDLSSYNEQFF.

This clonotype was observed a handful of times. The chain links TRBV5-4 to TRBJ1-1; D may be TRBD1 (5 bases). V shed 2 bases and J shed 4 bases, with 15 bases lying between them. Germline assignment: CDR1 SGHNT and CDR2 YYREEE (reference sequence). CDR3 length: 15 residues. The CDR3 protein is CASSFQGSGGTEAFF. CDR3 nucleotides: TGTGCCAGCAGCTTCCAGGGTTCAGGAGGCACTGAAGCTTTCTTT.

The CDR3 DNA reads TGTGCCAGCAAACGCGGAACCAACTCCTACGAGCAGTACTTC. Amino acids: CASKRGTNSYEQYF. The chain has TRBV2 and TRBJ2-7; the D is unclear. CDR1 and CDR2 (germline): SNHLY, FYNNEI. The CDR3 is 14 residues long. The V end lost 7 bases, the J end lost 0 bases, and 13 bases lay between the germline ends.